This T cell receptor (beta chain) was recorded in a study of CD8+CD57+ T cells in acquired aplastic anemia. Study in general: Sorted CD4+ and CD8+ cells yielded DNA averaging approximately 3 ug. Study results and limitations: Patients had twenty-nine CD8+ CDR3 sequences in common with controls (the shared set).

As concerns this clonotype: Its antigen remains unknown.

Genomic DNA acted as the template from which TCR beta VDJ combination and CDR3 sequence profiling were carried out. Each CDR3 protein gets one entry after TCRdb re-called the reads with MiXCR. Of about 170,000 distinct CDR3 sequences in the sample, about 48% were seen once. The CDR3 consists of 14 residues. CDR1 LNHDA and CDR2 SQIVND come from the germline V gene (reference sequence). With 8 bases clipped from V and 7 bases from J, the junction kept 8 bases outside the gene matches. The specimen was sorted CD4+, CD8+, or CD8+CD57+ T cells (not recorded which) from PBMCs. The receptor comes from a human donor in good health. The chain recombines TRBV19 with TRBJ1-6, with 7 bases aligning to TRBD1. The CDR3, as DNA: TGTGCCAGTGGCTTTGTGGGACAGAATTCACCCCTCCACTTT. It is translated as CASGFVGQNSPLHF.